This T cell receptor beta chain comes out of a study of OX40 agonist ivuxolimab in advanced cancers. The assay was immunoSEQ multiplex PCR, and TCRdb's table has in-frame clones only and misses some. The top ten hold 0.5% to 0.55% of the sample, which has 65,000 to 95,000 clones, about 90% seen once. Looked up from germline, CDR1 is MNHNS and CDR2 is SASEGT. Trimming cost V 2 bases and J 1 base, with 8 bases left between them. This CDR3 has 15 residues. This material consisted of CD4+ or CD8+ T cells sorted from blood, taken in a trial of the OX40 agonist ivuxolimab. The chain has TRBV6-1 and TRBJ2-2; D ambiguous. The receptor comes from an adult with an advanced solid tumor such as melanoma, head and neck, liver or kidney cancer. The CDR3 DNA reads TGTGCCAGCAGTGAAATCGGACGGAACACCGGGGAGCTGTTTTTT. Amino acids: CASSEIGRNTGELFF.